Below, one T cell receptor (beta chain) is given with its context. Its matching antigen is unknown. 5'RACE primed at constant segments yielded TCR alpha and TCR beta cDNA libraries bearing sample barcodes and UMIs. TCRdb re-analysed the 5' RACE reads in MiXCR, keeping a single row per CDR3 protein. Of about 130,000 distinct CDR3 sequences in the sample, approximately 6.2% are singletons; the top ten hold about 2.2%. The source of the sample is a study of T-cell memory formation after mild COVID-19. Study-wide results and limits: Of the contracting clones, CD4+ ones lay mainly in CM and EM, and CD8+ ones in EMRA.

CDR1 and CDR2 from the germline V gene are DFQATT and SNEGSKA (reference sequence). Trimming pared 6 bases from V and 3 bases from J, leaving 14 bases between. This CDR3 is built from 13 residues. This sequence originates from an adult woman who had mild COVID-19 (a few samples of this study predate the infection). Cell type and time point are not known. The chain joins TRBV20-1 to TRBJ1-2; a weak D match, TRBD1 (6 bases). Sequenced: PBMCs or a T cell subset sorted from them (not recorded which). The CDR3 DNA reads as TGCAGTGCCGGACAGCCCGGGGACTATGGCTACACCTTC. Protein sequence: CSAGQPGDYGYTF.